The sequence of this T cell receptor beta chain was determined in a study of OX40 agonist ivuxolimab in advanced cancers. Study-wide context: While on treatment, patients had intravenous ivuxolimab at 0.01 to 10 mg/kg every 2 weeks.

The CDR3 extends over 14 amino acids. The germline CDR1 and CDR2 sequences are LNHDA and SQIVND (reference sequence). As to this clone: Germline is not matched at one junction end, which may reflect a read error. At the DNA level, this CDR3 is encoded by other sequences in the same sample as well.

The repertoire was sequenced with immunoSEQ multiplex PCR; TCRdb's copy has only in-frame clones and lacks some. In the table there are around 84,000 clones, around 84% of which are singletons. V usage is TRBV19 and J usage is TRBJ2-4; D is ambiguous. The receptor comes from an adult with an advanced solid tumor such as melanoma, head and neck, liver or kidney cancer. The source material was CD4+ or CD8+ T cells sorted from blood, sampled in a trial of the OX40 agonist ivuxolimab. The CDR3 spells CASSMGKAKNIQYF. CDR3 nucleotides: TGCGCCAGTAGTATGGGGAAAGCCAAAAACATTCAGTACTTC.